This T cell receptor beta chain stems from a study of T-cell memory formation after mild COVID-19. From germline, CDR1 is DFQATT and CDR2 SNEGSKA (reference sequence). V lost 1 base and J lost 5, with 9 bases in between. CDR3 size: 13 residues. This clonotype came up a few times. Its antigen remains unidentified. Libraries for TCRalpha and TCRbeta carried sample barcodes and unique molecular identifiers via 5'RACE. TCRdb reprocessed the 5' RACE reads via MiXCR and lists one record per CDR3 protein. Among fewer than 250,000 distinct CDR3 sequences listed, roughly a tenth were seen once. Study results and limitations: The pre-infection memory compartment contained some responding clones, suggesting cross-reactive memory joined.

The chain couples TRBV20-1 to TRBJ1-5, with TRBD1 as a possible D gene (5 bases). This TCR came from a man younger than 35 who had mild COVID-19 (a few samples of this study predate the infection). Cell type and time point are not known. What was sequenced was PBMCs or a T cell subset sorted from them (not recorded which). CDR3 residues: CSARAGNHQPQHF. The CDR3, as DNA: TGCAGTGCTAGAGCAGGGAATCATCAGCCCCAGCATTTT.